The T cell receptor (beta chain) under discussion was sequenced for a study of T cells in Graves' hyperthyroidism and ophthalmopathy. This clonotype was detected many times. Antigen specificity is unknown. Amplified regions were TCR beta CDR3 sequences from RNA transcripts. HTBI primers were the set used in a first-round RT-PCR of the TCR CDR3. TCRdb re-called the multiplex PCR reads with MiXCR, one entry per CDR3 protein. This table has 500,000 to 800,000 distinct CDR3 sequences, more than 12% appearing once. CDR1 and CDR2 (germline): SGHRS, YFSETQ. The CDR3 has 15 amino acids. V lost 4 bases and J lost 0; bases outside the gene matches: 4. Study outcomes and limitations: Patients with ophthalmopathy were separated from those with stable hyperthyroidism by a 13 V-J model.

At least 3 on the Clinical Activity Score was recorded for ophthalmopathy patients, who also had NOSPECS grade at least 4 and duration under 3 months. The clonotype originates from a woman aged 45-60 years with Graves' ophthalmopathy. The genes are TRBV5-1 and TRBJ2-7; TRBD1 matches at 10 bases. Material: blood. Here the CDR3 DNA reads TGCGCCAGCAGCAAAGGGACAGGGGCCTCCTACGAGCAGTACTTC. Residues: CASSKGTGASYEQYF.